Each of the 21 T cell receptor beta chains below was sequenced from the same sample in a study of blood T cell repertoires in COVID-19. The data were produced by immunoSEQ multiplex PCR, yet TCRdb's version contains in-frame clones alone and is incomplete. The sample includes fewer than 150,000 clones, around 88% of them seen just once. Sequenced input: peripheral blood. Receptors originate from a woman aged 50 to 60 with active or convalescent COVID-19.

The genes are TRBV2 and TRBJ1-2; D is undetermined. The CDR3 sequence is 14 residues long. Trimming cost V 6 bases and J 4 bases, with 15 bases left between them. CDR1 and CDR2 (germline): SNHLY, FYNNEI. CDR3 in DNA: TGTGCCAGCAGCCGCACACTAGACATCTATGGCTACACCTTC. As protein: CASSRTLDIYGYTF.

V usage is TRBV5-4 and J usage is TRBJ2-1, with TRBD2 as a possible D gene (5 bases). Per the germline V gene, CDR1 is SGHNT and CDR2 is YYREEE (reference sequence). Trimming cost V 5 bases and J 3 bases, with 21 bases left between them. This CDR3 has 17 residues. The CDR3 DNA reads as TGTGCCAGCAGTACCGGAGGACGGTCGAGCAGCTACAATGAGCAGTTCTTC. Protein: CASSTGGRSSSYNEQFF. The full variable domain, rest sourced from reference TRBV5-4 and TRBJ2-1, is ETGVTQSPTHLIKTRGQQVTLRCSSQSGHNTVSWYQQALGQGPQFIFQYYREEENGRGNFPPRFSGLQFPNYSSELNVNALELDDSALYLCASSTGGRSSSYNEQFFGPGTRLTVL.

This chain uses TRBV2 with TRBJ2-2, with 7 bases fitting TRBD1. This CDR3 is 15 amino acids long. The ends lost 3 bases at V and 2 bases at J; junction bases unmatched: 3. The V gene's germline CDR1 is SNHLY and CDR2 FYNNEI. The CDR3 here is CASSEDRSNTGELFF. CDR3 DNA: TGTGCCAGCAGTGAGGACAGGTCCAACACCGGGGAGCTGTTTTTT.

The rearrangement links TRBV28 to TRBJ1-4; possibly TRBD1 for D (5 bases). V lost 6 bases to trimming and J lost 2 bases, with 10 bases between them. The CDR3 has 14 residues. The germline gives CDR1 MDHEN, CDR2 SYDVKM. CDR3 residues: CASRQGGTNEKLFF. CDR3 DNA sequence: TGTGCCAGCAGGCAGGGTGGTACTAATGAAAAACTGTTTTTT. The full variable domain, rest sourced from reference TRBV28 and TRBJ1-4, is DVKVTQSSRYLVKRTGEKVFLECVQDMDHENMFWYRQDPGLGLRLIYFSYDVKMKEKGDIPEGYSVSREKKERFSLILESASTNQTSMYLCASRQGGTNEKLFFGSGTQLSVL.

J is TRBJ1-1 and V is TRBV18, with 7 bases lining up with TRBD1. The CDR3 is 15 amino acids. Germline V CDR1 and CDR2: KGHSH, LQKENI. The J segment lost 1 base and the V segment lost 1 base, leaving 3 bases of the junction unmatched. CDR3 residues: CASSPRDSWNTEAFF. CDR3 coding DNA: TGTGCCAGCTCACCACGGGACAGTTGGAACACTGAAGCTTTCTTT.

The gene calls are TRBV5-1 and TRBJ2-1, with D hard to call. V gave up 4 bases and J gave up 7 bases, with 12 bases separating them. Looked up from germline, CDR1 is SGHRS and CDR2 is YFSETQ. This CDR3 spans 13 amino acids. DNA of the CDR3: TGCGCCAGCAGCGTAAATCAGTGGAATGAGCAGTTCTTC. This encodes CASSVNQWNEQFF. The variable domain in full, completed from reference TRBV5-1 and TRBJ2-1, reads KAGVTQTPRYLIKTRGQQVTLSCSPISGHRSVSWYQQTPGQGLQFLFEYFSETQRNKGNFPGRFSGRQFSNSRSEMNVSTLELGDSALYLCASSVNQWNEQFFGPGTRLTVL.

V and J are TRBV5-4 and TRBJ1-1; TRBD1 is a possible D gene (5 bases). The CDR3 has 16 residues. The V end lost 0 bases, the J end lost 1 base, and 13 bases lay between the germline ends. Germline values: CDR1 SGHNT, CDR2 YYREEE (reference sequence). The CDR3 bases are TGTGCCAGCAGCTTGGGACGGGGGGATCGGAACACTGAAGCTTTCTTT. Its protein product is CASSLGRGDRNTEAFF.

The CDR3 reads CASSPPDRDRVETEAFF. The DNA of the CDR3 is TGTGCCAGCTCACCACCGGATCGGGACAGGGTTGAAACTGAAGCTTTCTTT. The genes are TRBV18 and TRBJ1-1; 9 bases map to TRBD1. CDR1 is KGHSH and CDR2 is LQKENI in the germline V gene. The CDR3 covers 17 residues. V lost 0 bases to trimming and J lost 5 bases; unmatched junction nucleotides: 10.

The rearrangement links TRBV9 to TRBJ2-3, with a tentative D call TRBD1 (6 bases). CDR1 SGDLS and CDR2 YYNGEE come from the germline V gene. The CDR3 has 16 residues. V was pared by 3 bases and J by 0 bases, with 14 bases between. As DNA, the CDR3 is TGTGCCAGCAGCGACAGGGTCCGGTCTAGCACAGATACGCAGTATTTT. It encodes CASSDRVRSSTDTQYF.

The V gene is TRBV7-3, the J gene TRBJ2-3; 14 bases fit TRBD2. Germline CDR1 is SGHTA and CDR2 is FQGTGA. J lost 8 bases, V lost 2 bases, and 0 bases had no gene match. CDR3 length: 14 amino acids. CDR3: CASSLGTSGSTQYF. In nucleotides, the CDR3 is TGTGCCAGCAGCTTAGGGACTAGCGGGAGTACGCAGTATTTT.

J is TRBJ1-3 and V is TRBV7-9; 9 bases line up with TRBD1. The CDR3 length is 19 residues. V dropped 4 bases and J dropped 2; count of bases not matched to a gene: 15. Germline V CDR1 and CDR2: SEHNR, FQNEAQ (reference sequence). CDR3 coding DNA: TGTGCCAGCAGCTATCGGGACAGGGACCTTTTCAACACTGGAAACACCATATATTTT. This gives the protein CASSYRDRDLFNTGNTIYF.

The rearrangement links TRBV5-1 to TRBJ2-7, with a possible D match to TRBD1 (6 bases). The germline CDR1 and CDR2 sequences are SGHRS and YFSETQ. The CDR3 is made up of 13 amino acids. Trimming stripped 4 bases from V and 2 bases from J, with 10 bases between. The CDR3 coding sequence is TGCGCCAGCAGCACAGCAGGGGCCTACGAGCAGTACTTC. Translating gives CASSTAGAYEQYF.

The gene calls are TRBV29-1 and TRBJ1-4, with a tentative D call TRBD1 (6 bases). Germline loops: CDR1 SQVTM, CDR2 ANQGSEA. V was cut by 7 bases and J by 6 bases, with 15 bases left in between. The CDR3 has 13 amino acids. The CDR3 protein is CSGRGTPDEKLFF. DNA for the CDR3: TGCAGCGGTAGGGGGACCCCTGATGAAAAACTGTTTTTT.

In DNA form, the CDR3 reads TGTGCCAGCAGTGGACTAGCGGGACACTCCTACGAGCAGTACTTC. Amino acid sequence: CASSGLAGHSYEQYF. The V and J genes are TRBV28 and TRBJ2-7; 12 bases line up with TRBD2. The CDR3 is made up of 15 amino acids. Germline assignment: CDR1 MDHEN and CDR2 SYDVKM. Trimming took 5 bases from V and 0 from J; bases not matched to a gene: 2.

J is TRBJ2-2 and V is TRBV10-3; 10 bases map to TRBD2. Losses at the gene ends were 7 bases for V and 8 bases for J; bases not matched to a gene: 4. The CDR3 is 13 residues long. Germline V gives CDR1 ENHRY, CDR2 SYGVKD. CDR3 sequence reads: CAITSGSGGELFF. The CDR3 nucleotides read TGTGCCATCACTAGCGGGAGTGGGGGGGAGCTGTTTTTT.

V usage is TRBV7-8 and J usage is TRBJ2-1, with 7 bases aligning to TRBD2. J gave up 5 bases and V 1 base, and 5 bases lay outside the gene matches. This CDR3 is 15 amino acids long. Germline assignment: CDR1 SGHVS and CDR2 FQNEAQ. CDR3: CASSLVWGGDNEQFF. DNA for the CDR3: TGTGCCAGCAGCTTAGTCTGGGGAGGGGACAATGAGCAGTTCTTC.

The genes are TRBV28 and TRBJ1-1, with TRBD1 identical over 8 bases. The CDR3 has 15 amino acids. Germline trimming cut 4 bases from V and 7 bases from J; bases unmatched to any gene: 11. CDR1 MDHEN and CDR2 SYDVKM come from the germline V gene. CDR3 in DNA: TGTGCCAGCAGTTCCCGCCGGACAGGGTCTGTTGAAGCTTTCTTT. Residues: CASSSRRTGSVEAFF.

The rearrangement uses TRBV2 and TRBJ2-2; 12 nucleotides align to TRBD2. This CDR3 comprises 19 residues. Looked up from germline, CDR1 is SNHLY and CDR2 is FYNNEI. The V segment lost 5 bases and the J segment 3 bases; nucleotides outside the gene matches: 13. The CDR3 coding sequence is TGTGCCAGCAGTCACCTTTACCTAGCGGGAGGGCCTCACACCGGGGAGCTGTTTTTT. It yields the protein CASSHLYLAGGPHTGELFF.

This chain links TRBV19 with TRBJ2-5; 9 nucleotides match TRBD1. This CDR3 is 15 amino acids long. V shed 6 bases, J shed 5 bases, and the junction held 10 bases outside the gene matches. Germline values: CDR1 LNHDA, CDR2 SQIVND (reference sequence). CDR3 amino acids: CASRLSGTGFETQYF. As DNA, the CDR3 is TGTGCCAGTAGGCTTTCTGGGACAGGGTTTGAGACCCAGTACTTC.

V usage is TRBV3-1 (or the pseudogene TRBV3-2) and J usage is TRBJ2-1, with a weak D call TRBD1 (5 bases). Per germline, CDR1 LGHDT and CDR2 YNNKEL (reference sequence). V lost 2 bases, J lost 1 base, and 30 bases lay in between. The CDR3 covers 22 residues. The CDR3 nucleotides read TGTGCCAGCAGCCAAAGTGGTTCTGACCAGGGATTTACAACGATGTCCTACAATGAGCAGTTCTTC. This sequence encodes CASSQSGSDQGFTTMSYNEQFF.

V gene TRBV5-1 combines with J gene TRBJ1-1, with D tentatively TRBD1 (5 bases). V was trimmed by 0 bases and J by 4 bases, leaving 13 bases between them. CDR1 is SGHRS and CDR2 is YFSETQ in the germline V gene. The CDR3 loop spans 15 amino acids. The CDR3 sequence: CASSLGGRAATEAFF. The CDR3 DNA reads as TGCGCCAGCAGCTTGGGGGGCAGGGCTGCCACTGAAGCTTTCTTT.